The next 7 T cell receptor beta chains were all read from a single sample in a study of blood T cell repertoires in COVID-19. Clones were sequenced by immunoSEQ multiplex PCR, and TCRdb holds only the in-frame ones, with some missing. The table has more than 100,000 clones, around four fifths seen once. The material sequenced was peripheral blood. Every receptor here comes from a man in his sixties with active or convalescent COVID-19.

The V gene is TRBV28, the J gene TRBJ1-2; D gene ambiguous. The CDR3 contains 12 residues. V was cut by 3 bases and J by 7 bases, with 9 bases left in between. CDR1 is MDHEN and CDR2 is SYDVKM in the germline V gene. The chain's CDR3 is CASSLRVGGYTF. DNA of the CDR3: TGTGCCAGCAGTTTGCGGGTGGGTGGCTACACCTTC.

CDR3 bases: TGTGCCACCTGCTGTGAACCTTCGGGCTCCTACAATGAGCAGTTCTTC. Protein product: CATCCEPSGSYNEQFF. The V call is TRBV24-1, the J call TRBJ2-1; D not resolved. Germline values: CDR1 KGHDR, CDR2 SFDVKD. The CDR3 loop spans 16 amino acids. Trimming removed 9 bases from V and 0 bases from J, with 17 bases in between.

CDR3: CASRTAGETQYF. As DNA, the CDR3 is TGTGCCAGCAGGACGGCCGGGGAGACCCAGTACTTC. The V and J genes are TRBV2 and TRBJ2-5, with D uncertain. V gave up 6 bases and J gave up 5 bases, with 10 bases separating them. This CDR3 spans 12 amino acids. The germline V gene encodes CDR1 SNHLY and CDR2 FYNNEI.

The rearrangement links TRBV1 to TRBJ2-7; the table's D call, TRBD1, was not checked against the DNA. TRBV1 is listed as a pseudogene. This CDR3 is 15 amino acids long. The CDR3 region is CTSSPRGPLCYEQYF. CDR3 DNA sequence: TGCACCAGCAGCCCCAGGGGACCCCTCTGTTACGAGCAGTACTTC.

The CDR3: CASSQRGTSGREETQYF. The CDR3 coding sequence is TGTGCCAGCAGCCAGAGGGGGACTAGCGGGAGGGAAGAGACCCAGTACTTC. J is TRBJ2-5 and V is TRBV3-1 (or the pseudogene TRBV3-2), with 16 bases aligning to TRBD2. V dropped 3 bases and J dropped 3; count of bases not matched to a gene: 4. CDR1 and CDR2 from the germline V gene are LGHDT and YNNKEL (reference sequence). The CDR3 is 17 residues long.

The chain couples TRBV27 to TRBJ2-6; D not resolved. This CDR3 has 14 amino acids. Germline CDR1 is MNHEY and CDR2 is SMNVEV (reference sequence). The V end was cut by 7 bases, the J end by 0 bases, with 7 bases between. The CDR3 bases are TGTGCCAGCACCCAAAACTCTGGGGCCAACGTCCTGACTTTC. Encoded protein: CASTQNSGANVLTF.

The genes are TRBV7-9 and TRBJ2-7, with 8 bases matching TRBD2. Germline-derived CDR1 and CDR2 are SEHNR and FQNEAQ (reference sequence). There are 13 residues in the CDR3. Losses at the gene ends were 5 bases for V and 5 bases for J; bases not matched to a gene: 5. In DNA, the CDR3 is TGTGCCAGCAGCGGTTCCGGGGGGGACGAGCAGTACTTC. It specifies CASSGSGGDEQYF.